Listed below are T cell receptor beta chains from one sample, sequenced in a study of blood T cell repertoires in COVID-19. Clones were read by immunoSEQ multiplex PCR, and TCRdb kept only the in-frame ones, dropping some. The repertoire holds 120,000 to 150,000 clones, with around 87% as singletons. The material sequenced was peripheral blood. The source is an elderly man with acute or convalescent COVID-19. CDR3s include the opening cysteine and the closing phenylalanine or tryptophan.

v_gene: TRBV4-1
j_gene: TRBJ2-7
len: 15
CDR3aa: CASSQDEWRSYEQYF

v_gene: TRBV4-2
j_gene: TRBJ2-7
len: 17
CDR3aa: CASSQVFRQGGSYEQYF

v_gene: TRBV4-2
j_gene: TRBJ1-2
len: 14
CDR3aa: CASSQGDRAYGYTF

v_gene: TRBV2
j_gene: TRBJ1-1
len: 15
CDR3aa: CASALTGAGGTEAFF

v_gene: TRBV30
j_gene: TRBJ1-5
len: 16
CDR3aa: CACRPGGAKQNQPQHF

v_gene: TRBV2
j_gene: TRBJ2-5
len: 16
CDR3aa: CASRRLAGGGEETQYF

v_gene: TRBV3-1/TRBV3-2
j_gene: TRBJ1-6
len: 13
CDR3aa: CASSRQLNSPLHF

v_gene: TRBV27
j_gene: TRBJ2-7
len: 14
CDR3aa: CASSFSGRFHEQYF

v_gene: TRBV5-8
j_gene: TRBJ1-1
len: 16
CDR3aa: CASSFPRVRGLTEAFF

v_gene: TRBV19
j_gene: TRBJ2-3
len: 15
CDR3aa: CASSIGRADTDTQYF

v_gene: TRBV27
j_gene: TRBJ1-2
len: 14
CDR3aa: CASSPHRQGVGYTF

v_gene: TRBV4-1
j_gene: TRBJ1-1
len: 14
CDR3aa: CASSPSRASGEAFF

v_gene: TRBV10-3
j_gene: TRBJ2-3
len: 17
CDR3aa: CAINTSGGLTSTDTQYF

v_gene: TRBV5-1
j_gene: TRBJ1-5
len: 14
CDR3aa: CASSLDSSNQPQHF

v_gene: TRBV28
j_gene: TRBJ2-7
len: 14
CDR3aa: CASSLRDRYYEQYF

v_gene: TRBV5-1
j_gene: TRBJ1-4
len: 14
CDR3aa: CASRSGTGHEKLFF

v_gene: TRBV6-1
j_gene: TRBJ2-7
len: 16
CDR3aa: CASSEFTGQPSYEQYF

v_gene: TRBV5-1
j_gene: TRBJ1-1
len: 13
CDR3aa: CASSRYSYTEAFF

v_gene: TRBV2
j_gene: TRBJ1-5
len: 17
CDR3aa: CASSDIPTGGGNQPQHF

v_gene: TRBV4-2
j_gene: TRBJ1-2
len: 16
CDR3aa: CASSQGQGALSYGYTF

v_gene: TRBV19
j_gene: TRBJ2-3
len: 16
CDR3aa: CASSIDGSGGLDTQYF

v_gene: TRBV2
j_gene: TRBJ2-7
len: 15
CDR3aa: CASNNLGTGTYEQYF

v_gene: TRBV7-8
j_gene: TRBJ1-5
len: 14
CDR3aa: CASGQGTSNQPQHF

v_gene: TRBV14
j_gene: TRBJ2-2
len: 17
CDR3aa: CASSQYAGTTNTGELFF

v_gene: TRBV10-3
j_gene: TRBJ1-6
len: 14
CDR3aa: CAISDRDPTSPLHF

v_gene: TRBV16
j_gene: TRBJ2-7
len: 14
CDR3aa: CASSRPGRGYEQYF

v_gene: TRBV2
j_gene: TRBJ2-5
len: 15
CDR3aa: CASRRTGGERETQYF

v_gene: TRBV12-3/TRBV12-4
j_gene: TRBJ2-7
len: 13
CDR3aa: CASSRTEGYEQYF

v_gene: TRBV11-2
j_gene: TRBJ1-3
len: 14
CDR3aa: CASSFAGASDTIYF

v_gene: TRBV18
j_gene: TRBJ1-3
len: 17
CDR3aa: CASSPNDRSISGNTIYF

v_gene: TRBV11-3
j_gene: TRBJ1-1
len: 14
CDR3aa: CASSINRVSTEAFF

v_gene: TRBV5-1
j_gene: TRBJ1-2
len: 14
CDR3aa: CASSWGDVSHGYTF

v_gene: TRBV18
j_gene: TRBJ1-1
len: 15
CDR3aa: CASSSGSGHDTEAFF

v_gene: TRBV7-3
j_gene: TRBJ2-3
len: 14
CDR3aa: CASSHDSSTDTQYF

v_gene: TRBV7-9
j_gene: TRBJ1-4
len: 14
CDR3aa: CASSLAGAGEKLFF

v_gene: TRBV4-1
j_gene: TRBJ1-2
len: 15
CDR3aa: CASSQGFRDKMGYTF

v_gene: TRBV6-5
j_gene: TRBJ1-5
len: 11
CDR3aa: CASRTRSPQHF

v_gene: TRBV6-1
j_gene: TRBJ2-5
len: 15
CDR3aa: CASSEGLLQVETQYF

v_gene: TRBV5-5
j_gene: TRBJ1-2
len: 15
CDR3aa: CASSRGGQGKEGYTF

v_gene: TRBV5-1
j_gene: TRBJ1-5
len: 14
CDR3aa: CASSLGTGDLPQHF

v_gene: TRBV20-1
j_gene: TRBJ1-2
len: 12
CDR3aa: CSASDINYGYTF

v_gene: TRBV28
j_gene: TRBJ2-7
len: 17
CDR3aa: CASSLGPRQGIFYEQYF

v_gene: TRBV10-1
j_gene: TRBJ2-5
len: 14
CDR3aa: CASSESGAGETQYF

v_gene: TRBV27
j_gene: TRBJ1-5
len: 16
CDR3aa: CASSRTGGHSNQPQHF

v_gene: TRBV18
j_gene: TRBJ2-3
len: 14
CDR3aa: CASSSITDTDTQYF

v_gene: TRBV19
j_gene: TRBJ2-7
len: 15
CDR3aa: CASSIGVTGSYEQYF

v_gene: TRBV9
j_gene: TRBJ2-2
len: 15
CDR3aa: CASSRPGDNTGELFF

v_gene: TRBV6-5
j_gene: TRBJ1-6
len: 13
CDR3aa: CASTGTGPSPLHF

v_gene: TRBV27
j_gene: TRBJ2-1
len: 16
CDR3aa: CASSPRGTGAYNEQFF

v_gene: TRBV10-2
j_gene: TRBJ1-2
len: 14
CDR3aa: CASSEGTSGYGYTF

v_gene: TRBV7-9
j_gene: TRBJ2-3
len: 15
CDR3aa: CASSSGLAGVDTQYF

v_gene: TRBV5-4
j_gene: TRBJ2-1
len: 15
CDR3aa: CASSLSGGSYNEQFF

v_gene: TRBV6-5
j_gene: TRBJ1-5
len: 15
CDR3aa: CASSSGQGSYQPQHF

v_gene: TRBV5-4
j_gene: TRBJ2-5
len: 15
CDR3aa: CASSLESSAEETQYF

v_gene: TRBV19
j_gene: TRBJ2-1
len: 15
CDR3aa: CASSIAGGPVNEQFF

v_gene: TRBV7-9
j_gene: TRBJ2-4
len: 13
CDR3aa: CASSLLQGGIQYF

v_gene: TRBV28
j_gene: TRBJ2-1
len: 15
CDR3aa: CATDGGTLDYNEQFF

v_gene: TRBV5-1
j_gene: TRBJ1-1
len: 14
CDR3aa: CASSLTGAYTEAFF

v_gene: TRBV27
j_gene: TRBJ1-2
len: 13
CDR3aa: CASSSGGGNGYTF

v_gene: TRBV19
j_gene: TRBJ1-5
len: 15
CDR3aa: CASSPGVGGNQPQHF